One sample yielded the 6 T cell receptor beta chains listed below, sequenced in a study of blood T cell repertoires in COVID-19 (dated by TCRdb to 2020 to 2021). Libraries were made using the immunoSEQ multiplex PCR assay. TCRdb took over this immuneACCESS table, retaining in-frame rearrangements with V and J assigned. Such tables are incomplete; in checked studies, under half of the missing clones stem from an unresolved V gene, and the remainder is unexplained. The sample table shows 130,000 to 150,000 clones, and about 88% are seen once. The ten largest make up about 2.3% of the sample. Sequenced sample: peripheral blood. The receptor set was obtained from a human donor in a cohort sampled during active COVID-19.

This CDR3 is CASSLRLTAYNEQFF. The CDR3 nucleotides read TGTGCCAGCAGCTTAAGACTAACCGCATACAATGAGCAGTTCTTC. This chain joins TRBV5-6 and TRBJ2-1; D may be TRBD2 (5 bases). This CDR3 comprises 15 residues. Trimming removed 2 bases at V and 4 bases at J, with 13 bases between. Germline CDR1 reads SGHDT; CDR2 reads YYEEEE.

The chain recombines TRBV29-1 with TRBJ2-7, with TRBD2 matching over 9 bases. This CDR3 region has 13 residues. Looked up from germline, CDR1 is SQVTM and CDR2 is ANQGSEA. Trimming at V came to 1 base and at J to 5 bases, leaving 3 bases not matched to a gene. This chain's CDR3 is CSVEASGINEQYF. The CDR3 coding sequence is TGCAGCGTTGAAGCTAGCGGGATTAACGAGCAGTACTTC.

The chain combines TRBV14 with TRBJ1-1; 7 bases line up with TRBD1. V was clipped by 4 bases and J by 3 bases; unmatched bases: 8. Germline-derived CDR1 and CDR2 are SGHDN and FVKESK. The CDR3 covers 15 residues. The CDR3 DNA is TGTGCCAGCAGCCGGCTCGGACAGGTCGACACTGAAGCTTTCTTT. Translated, it gives CASSRLGQVDTEAFF.

This sequence joins TRBV24-1 and TRBJ2-1; TRBD1 matches at 9 bases. The CDR3 is 15 residues long. The V gene's germline CDR1 is KGHDR and CDR2 SFDVKD. V was clipped by 6 bases and J by 2 bases; unmatched bases: 4. CDR3 sequence: CATSPGQGAYNEQFF. CDR3 DNA sequence: TGTGCCACCAGTCCGGGACAGGGTGCCTACAATGAGCAGTTCTTC.

The V call is TRBV5-4, the J call TRBJ2-1, with D unresolved. This CDR3 is built from 15 residues. The germline V gene has CDR1 SGHNT and CDR2 YYREEE (reference sequence). V was pared by 3 bases and J by 0 bases, with 10 bases between. This CDR3 reads CASSSPGRSYNEQFF. In DNA form, the CDR3 reads TGTGCCAGCAGCTCCCCGGGTCGCTCCTACAATGAGCAGTTCTTC.

The rearrangement links TRBV18 to TRBJ1-5, with a weak D call TRBD1 (6 bases). The CDR3 loop spans 15 amino acids. Per the germline V gene, CDR1 is KGHSH and CDR2 is LQKENI. V was cut by 5 bases and J by 0 bases, with 11 bases left in between. The CDR3 reads CASSGGANSNQPQHF. The DNA of the CDR3 is TGTGCCAGCTCAGGGGGGGCAAATAGCAATCAGCCCCAGCATTTT.